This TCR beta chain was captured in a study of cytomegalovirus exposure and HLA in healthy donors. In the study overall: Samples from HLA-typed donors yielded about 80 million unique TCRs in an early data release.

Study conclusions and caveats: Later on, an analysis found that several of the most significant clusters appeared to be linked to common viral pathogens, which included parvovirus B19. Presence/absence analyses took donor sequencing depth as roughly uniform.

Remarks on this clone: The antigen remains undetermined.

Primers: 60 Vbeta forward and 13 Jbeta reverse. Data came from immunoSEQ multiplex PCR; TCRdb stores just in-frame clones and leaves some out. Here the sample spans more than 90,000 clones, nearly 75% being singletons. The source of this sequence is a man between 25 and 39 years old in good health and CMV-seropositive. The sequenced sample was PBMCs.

Written as DNA, the CDR3 is TGTGCCAGCAGTCCACTAGCGGGGACATACGAGCAGTACTTC. Translation: CASSPLAGTYEQYF. The V gene is TRBV6-1, the J gene TRBJ2-7, with TRBD2 matching 10 bases. The CDR3 has 14 residues. Trimming took 5 bases from V and 4 from J; bases not matched to a gene: 5. Germline-derived CDR1 and CDR2 are MNHNS and SASEGT.